The present T cell receptor beta chain was sequenced within a study of glioma-infiltrating T cells after dendritic cell vaccination. The CDR3 length is 15 residues. With 5 bases removed from V and 7 bases from J, the gap between germline ends came to 15 bases. Germline V gives CDR1 MNHEY, CDR2 SVGAGI. TCRdb keeps only in-frame clones here, not all; method: immunoSEQ multiplex PCR. The sample lists about 49,000 clones, about 85% seen once, with about 10% in the top ten. This rearrangement joins TRBV6-5 to TRBJ1-6; D remains ambiguous. Material: blood, obtained before dendritic cell vaccination. The receptor's source is a human donor with glioblastoma. The CDR3 protein is CASSLSSKPNSPLHF. DNA for the CDR3: TGTGCCAGCAGTCTCTCTTCTAAACCGAATTCACCCCTCCACTTT.